The source of this TCR beta chain is a study of blood T cell repertoires in COVID-19. Study details: Whether acute or convalescent, the COVID-19 samples came from the United States, Italy and Spain. From T cells, B-cell-depleted T cells, or PBMCs came the material, which was cDNA or gDNA.

Per the germline V gene, CDR1 is LNHDA and CDR2 is SQIVND (reference sequence). Trimming stripped 6 bases from V and 5 bases from J, with 25 bases between. CDR3 length: 17 amino acids. The assay was immunoSEQ multiplex PCR, and TCRdb's table has in-frame clones only and misses some. The profile shows 250,000 to 300,000 clones, around 89% of them singletons. Sequenced sample: peripheral blood. The sequence was obtained from a woman between 55 and 75 years old with COVID-19, enrolled during active disease. This rearrangement joins TRBV19 to TRBJ1-2; the D gene is possibly TRBD1 (6 bases). The CDR3 here is CASSLTHTSTTGYGYTF. CDR3 sequence (DNA): TGTGCCAGTAGCCTGACTCATACCTCGACCACAGGGTATGGCTACACCTTC.